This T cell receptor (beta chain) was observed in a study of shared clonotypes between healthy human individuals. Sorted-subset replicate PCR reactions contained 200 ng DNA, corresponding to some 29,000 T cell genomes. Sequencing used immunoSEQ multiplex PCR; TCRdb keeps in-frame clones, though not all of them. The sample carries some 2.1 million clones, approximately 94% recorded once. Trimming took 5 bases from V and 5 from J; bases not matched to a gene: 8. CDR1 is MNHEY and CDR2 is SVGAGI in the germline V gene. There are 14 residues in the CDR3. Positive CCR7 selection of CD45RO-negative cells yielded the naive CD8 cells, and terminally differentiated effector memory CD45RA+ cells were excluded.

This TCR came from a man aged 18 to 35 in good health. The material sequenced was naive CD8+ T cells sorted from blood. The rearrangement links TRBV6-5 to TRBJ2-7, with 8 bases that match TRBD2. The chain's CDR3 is CASSARLAIHEQYF. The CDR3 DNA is TGTGCCAGCAGTGCGAGACTAGCGATCCACGAGCAGTACTTC.